The clone carrying this T cell receptor beta chain was seen a handful of times. Antigen: not known. The data are from a study of vaccination and CD4 T cells after COVID-19. Study background: Overlapping peptides of the spike proteins of SARS-CoV-2, HCoV-NL63, HCoV-OC43 and HCoV-229E were used for cell stimulation.

Oncomine TCR Beta short-read sequencing was applied to DNA from cultured CD4+ T cells. In TCRdb, the PCR reads were re-called with MiXCR into one record per CDR3 protein. The sample records some 18,000 distinct CDR3 sequences, approximately 78% being singletons. Sample treatment: approximately 9-day PBMC culture with coronavirus spike peptide pools or control peptides (ViraFEST assay). CDR1 is MNHEY and CDR2 is SMNVEV in the germline V gene (reference sequence). CDR3 length equals 17 residues. V dropped 4 bases and J dropped 7; count of bases not matched to a gene: 9. The J gene is TRBJ1-6, the V gene TRBV27; 11 nucleotides line up with TRBD1. The sample in question was CD4+ T cells from blood, cultured in vitro, obtained after SARS-CoV-2 vaccination. The source of this sequence is a human donor who received a COVID-19 vaccine. CDR3 coding DNA: TGTGCCAGCAGTTCATTCGGACAGGGGGCAAGAAATTCACCCCTCCACTTT. It specifies CASSSFGQGARNSPLHF.